Shown below are 17 T cell receptor beta chains from a single sample sequenced in a study of human T cells and chemical hapten exposure. Time point in this sample: patch test 1, 2 weeks after DPC sensitization. Treatment here: therapeutic diphenylcyclopropenone sensitization with weekly scalp DPC. MiXCR, applied by TCRdb to the RACE reads, yields one record per CDR3 protein. The repertoire holds under 150,000 distinct CDR3 sequences, with about 12% as singletons. This specimen was whole blood, taken in connection with sensitization to the hapten diphenylcyclopropenone (DPC). The receptors stem from a woman between 50 and 59 years old with alopecia areata. Some clones in this sample may be carry-over from other donors' samples.

At least ten counts were recorded for this clonotype. The chain has TRBV12-3 or TRBV12-4 and TRBJ2-3; TRBD2 matches at 8 bases. The junction had 6 bases not matched to a gene; V was cut back by 8 bases and J by 8 bases. The CDR3 loop spans 12 amino acids. CDR3 DNA: TGTGCCAGCGGTTATAGCGGGATTACGCAGTATTTT. Its protein product is CASGYSGITQYF.

Comment on this clonotype: This may be a read error: a much more frequent sequence differs by one nucleotide. The conserved phenylalanine or tryptophan normally closing the CDR3 is absent here, so this likely arose from a read error. CDR3 sequence reads: CAISRLENEQFV. The CDR3 nucleotides read TGTGCCATCAGCCGACTAGAGAATGAGCAGTTCGTC. This chain uses TRBV10-3 with TRBJ2-1, with a weak D call TRBD2 (6 bases). The CDR3 has 12 residues. CDR1 ENHRY and CDR2 SYGVKD come from the germline V gene. V shed 6 bases and J shed 7 bases, with 10 bases lying between them.

This clonotype was detected only a few times. V is TRBV29-1 and J is TRBJ1-2; the match to TRBD1 covers 9 bases. CDR1 SQVTM and CDR2 ANQGSEA come from the germline V gene. The CDR3 has 14 amino acids. The V segment lost 6 bases and the J segment 2 bases; nucleotides outside the gene matches: 7. CDR3 sequence (DNA): TGCAGCGTCGCAAAGACAGGGGGGAACTATGGCTACACCTTC. This codes for CSVAKTGGNYGYTF.

The chain has TRBV28 and TRBJ2-1, with TRBD1 matching 7 bases. The trim removed 5 bases at V and 6 bases at J, leaving 13 bases unmatched. The CDR3 has 16 amino acids. The germline CDR1 and CDR2 sequences are MDHEN and SYDVKM. The CDR3 region is CASSPRQGADINEQFF. In nucleotides, the CDR3 is TGTGCCAGCAGTCCCCGACAGGGCGCCGATATCAATGAGCAGTTCTTC.

This clonotype was counted a few times. This sequence joins TRBV20-1 and TRBJ1-1; unclear D gene. The germline V and J ends were trimmed by 4 bases and 0 bases, with 12 bases remaining between them. The CDR3 covers 14 residues. Germline V gene lookup returns CDR1 DFQATT and CDR2 SNEGSKA (reference sequence). This CDR3 is CSATSRGLNTEAFF. The CDR3 region has the DNA TGCAGTGCTACCTCGCGAGGGCTGAACACTGAAGCTTTCTTT.

The CDR3 region is CASSYSGQRVDTQYF. CDR3 nucleotide sequence: TGTGCCAGCAGTTACTCGGGACAGAGGGTTGATACGCAGTATTTT. This chain joins TRBV6-6 and TRBJ2-3; 7 bases are shared with TRBD1. This CDR3 comprises 15 residues. J was trimmed by 6 bases and V by 0 bases; bases with no gene match: 6. Germline CDR1 and CDR2: MNHNY and SVGAGI (reference sequence).

This clonotype was seen many times. The chain joins TRBV12-3 or TRBV12-4 to TRBJ2-5, with D perhaps TRBD2 (7 bases). The CDR3 has 15 amino acids. V shed 6 bases and J shed 5 bases, with 19 bases lying between them. CDR3 in amino acids: CASSPPKGGRETQYF. The CDR3 DNA follows: TGTGCCAGCAGCCCTCCCAAGGGGGGGCGGGAGACCCAGTACTTC.

The chain joins TRBV29-1 to TRBJ1-2; 10 nucleotides match TRBD1. Looked up from germline, CDR1 is SQVTM and CDR2 is ANQGSEA. The J segment lost 5 bases and the V segment lost 6 bases, leaving 6 bases of the junction unmatched. The CDR3 sequence is 13 residues long. Here the CDR3 reads CSVGTGAGYGYTF. The CDR3 DNA reads as TGCAGCGTAGGGACAGGGGCGGGGTATGGCTACACCTTC.

This clonotype was picked up a small number of times. The V and J genes are TRBV29-1 and TRBJ2-1; perhaps TRBD2 as D (6 bases). CDR1 is SQVTM and CDR2 is ANQGSEA in the germline V gene. The CDR3 totals 12 residues. V was pared by 7 bases and J by 12 bases, with 19 bases between. The CDR3 sequence is CSGRDSADGQFF. DNA of the CDR3: TGCAGCGGGCGGGACTCGGCGGATGGGCAGTTCTTC.

In its sample, this clonotype was seen many times. This chain links TRBV20-1 with TRBJ2-3; the D gene is possibly TRBD1 (5 bases). The CDR3 spans 15 residues. Deletions cut 0 bases from V and 1 base from J, with 11 bases between. Germline V gives CDR1 DFQATT, CDR2 SNEGSKA (reference sequence). The CDR3 sequence is CSARDVGHRTDTQYF. The CDR3 nucleotides read TGCAGTGCTAGAGATGTCGGACATCGCACAGATACGCAGTATTTT.

In this sample, this clonotype turned up many times. This chain links TRBV18 with TRBJ2-1; 8 positions match TRBD1. The germline V gene encodes CDR1 KGHSH and CDR2 LQKENI. This CDR3 region has 15 residues. The J segment lost 6 bases and the V segment lost 5 bases, leaving 9 bases of the junction unmatched. The CDR3: CASSLAGTGSNEQFF. CDR3 nucleotide sequence: TGTGCCAGCTCATTAGCCGGGACAGGTTCCAATGAGCAGTTCTTC.

The V gene is TRBV29-1, the J gene TRBJ2-4, with 7 bases fitting TRBD1. In germline, CDR1 is SQVTM, CDR2 ANQGSEA. The CDR3 loop spans 13 amino acids. The J segment lost 5 bases and the V segment lost 6 bases, leaving 7 bases of the junction unmatched. CDR3 in DNA: TGCAGCGTGCCCGGACAGGAGCAAAACATTCAGTACTTC. It yields the protein CSVPGQEQNIQYF. Full variable domain (outside the CDR3, taken from reference TRBV29-1 and TRBJ2-4): SAVISQKPSRDICQRGTSLTIQCQVDSQVTMMFWYRQQPGQSLTLIATANQGSEATYESGFVIDKFPISRPNLTFSTLTVSNMSPEDSSIYLCSVPGQEQNIQYFGAGTRLSVL.

This chain links TRBV5-8 with TRBJ1-5; 7 bases align to TRBD1. After removal of 4 bases from V and 0 bases from J, the junction contained 4 bases not matched to a gene. The length of the CDR3 is 15 residues. The germline V gene has CDR1 SGHTS and CDR2 YDEGEE. CDR3 coding DNA: TGTGCCAGCAGCCGACAGGGTCATAGCAATCAGCCCCAGCATTTT. Amino acid sequence: CASSRQGHSNQPQHF.

This clonotype has more than one count but fewer than ten. The CDR3 region has the DNA TGCAGCGTTAGTTTTTTAGCGGGCAGCACAGATACGCAGTATTTT. It codes for CSVSFLAGSTDTQYF. The chain employs TRBV29-1 and TRBJ2-3, with 7 bases that match TRBD2. CDR1 and CDR2 (germline): SQVTM, ANQGSEA. V shed 5 bases, J shed 0 bases, and the junction held 8 bases outside the gene matches. This CDR3 is 15 amino acids long.

This clonotype was detected a few times. The chain employs TRBV6-5 and TRBJ1-4; D is undetermined. The CDR3 extends over 14 amino acids. V was clipped by 2 bases and J by 4 bases, with 8 bases between them. CDR1 and CDR2 from the germline V gene are MNHEY and SVGAGI. The CDR3 is CASSYNRVNEKLFF. The CDR3 DNA is TGTGCCAGCAGTTACAATAGGGTTAATGAAAAACTGTTTTTT.

The chain couples TRBV19 to TRBJ2-7; unclear D gene. V was pared by 5 bases and J by 2 bases, with 4 bases between. Germline V gene data show CDR1 as LNHDA and CDR2 as SQIVND (reference sequence). CDR3 length: 11 amino acids. The CDR3 DNA follows: TGTGCCAGTAGTCAGGCCTACGAGCAGTACTTC. Translated: CASSQAYEQYF.

J is TRBJ2-7 and V is TRBV7-9, with 9 bases that match TRBD2. In germline, CDR1 is SEHNR, CDR2 FQNEAQ (reference sequence). The trim removed 6 bases at V and 3 bases at J, leaving 3 bases unmatched. This CDR3 has 13 residues. This CDR3 reads CASRPTSGYEQYF. The CDR3 DNA reads TGTGCCAGCAGACCGACTAGCGGCTACGAGCAGTACTTC.